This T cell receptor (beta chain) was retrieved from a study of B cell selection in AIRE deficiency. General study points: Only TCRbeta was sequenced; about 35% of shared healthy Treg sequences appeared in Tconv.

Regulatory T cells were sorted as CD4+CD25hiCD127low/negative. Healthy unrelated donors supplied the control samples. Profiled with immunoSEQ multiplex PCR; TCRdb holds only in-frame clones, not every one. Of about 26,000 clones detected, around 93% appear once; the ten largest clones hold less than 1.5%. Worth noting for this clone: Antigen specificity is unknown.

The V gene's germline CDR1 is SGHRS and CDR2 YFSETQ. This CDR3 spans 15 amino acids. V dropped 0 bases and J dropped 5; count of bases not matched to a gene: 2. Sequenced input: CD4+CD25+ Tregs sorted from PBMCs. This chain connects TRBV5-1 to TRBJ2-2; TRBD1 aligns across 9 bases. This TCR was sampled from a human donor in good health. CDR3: CASSLGQGGTGELFF. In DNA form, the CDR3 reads TGCGCCAGCAGCTTGGGACAGGGGGGAACCGGGGAGCTGTTTTTT. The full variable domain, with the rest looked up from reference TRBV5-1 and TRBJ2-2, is KAGVTQTPRYLIKTRGQQVTLSCSPISGHRSVSWYQQTPGQGLQFLFEYFSETQRNKGNFPGRFSGRQFSNSRSEMNVSTLELGDSALYLCASSLGQGGTGELFFGEGSRLTVL.